These 5 T cell receptor beta chains originate from one sample sequenced in a study of T cell repertoires in cytomegalovirus infection. Each CDR3 protein is one row after TCRdb ran MiXCR on the reads. The sample comprises about 450,000 distinct CDR3 sequences, roughly 30% of which are singletons, and around 13% rests with the top ten. Sequencing was done on a sample of PBMCs. Receptor source: a human donor in good health (CMV status not recorded). Some clones in this sample may be carry-over from other donors' samples.

This clonotype showed up many times. The chain is built from TRBV7-3 and TRBJ1-2, with D uncertain. The CDR3 loop spans 14 amino acids. The germline V and J ends were trimmed by 1 base and 2 bases, with 8 bases remaining between them. In germline, CDR1 is SGHTA, CDR2 FQGTGA. Written as DNA, the CDR3 is TGTGCCAGCAGCTTAAGTCCGGGAAACTATGGCTACACCTTC. It specifies CASSLSPGNYGYTF. Based on the CDR3 plus reference TRBV7-3 and TRBJ1-2, the full variable domain is GAGVSQTPSNKVTEKGKYVELRCDPISGHTALYWYRQSLGQGPEFLIYFQGTGAADDSGLPNDRFFAVRPEGSVSTLKIQRTERGDSAVYLCASSLSPGNYGYTFGSGTRLTVV.

This clonotype appeared many times. The V call is TRBV7-2, the J call TRBJ2-5; D ambiguous. The CDR3 runs to 17 residues. Germline lookup yields CDR1 SGHTA and CDR2 FQGNSA. Between the trimmed V and J ends, which lost 1 base and 5 bases, there was a span of 20 bases. The chain's CDR3 is CASSLVGGSIRKETQYF. The CDR3 DNA sequence: TGTGCCAGCAGCTTAGTCGGCGGCAGTATTAGGAAGGAGACCCAGTACTTC.

To note about this clonotype: Possible read error: a much larger clone is one base away. The rearrangement uses TRBV7-6 and TRBJ2-3, with 8 bases matching TRBD1. The CDR3 has 16 residues. Germline V CDR1 and CDR2: SGHVS, FNYEAQ. The ends lost 5 bases at V and 2 bases at J; junction bases unmatched: 9. The CDR3 nucleotides read TGTGCCAGCAGCCGCGGACAGGGACGTAACACAGATACGCAGTATTTT. Its translation: CASSRGQGRNTDTQYF.

The J gene is TRBJ1-1, the V gene TRBV11-2, with a weak D call TRBD1 (6 bases). The germline V gene has CDR1 SGHAT and CDR2 FQNNGV. Trimming left V 10 bases short and J 6 bases short, with 18 bases between. This CDR3 contains 13 residues. The CDR3 loop is CATSSGGGPEAFF. The CDR3 DNA sequence: TGTGCCACCAGTTCGGGAGGGGGGCCTGAAGCTTTCTTT. Using reference TRBV11-2 and TRBJ1-1 for the parts outside the CDR3, the full variable domain is EAGVAQSPRYKIIEKRQSVAFWCNPISGHATLYWYQQILGQGPKLLIQFQNNGVVDDSQLPKDRFSAERLKGVDSTLKIQPAKLEDSAVYLCATSSGGGPEAFFGQGTRLTVV.

This clonotype showed up just a few times. The chain joins TRBV28 to TRBJ2-7, with TRBD1 identical over 11 bases. The CDR3 is made up of 15 amino acids. Germline V lookup: CDR1 MDHEN, CDR2 SYDVKM. V lost 7 bases to trimming and J lost 6 bases; unmatched junction nucleotides: 11. Written as DNA, the CDR3 is TGTGCCAGCACTGTCGGGACAGGGGGGCGATTCGAGCAGTACTTC. Translating it yields CASTVGTGGRFEQYF.